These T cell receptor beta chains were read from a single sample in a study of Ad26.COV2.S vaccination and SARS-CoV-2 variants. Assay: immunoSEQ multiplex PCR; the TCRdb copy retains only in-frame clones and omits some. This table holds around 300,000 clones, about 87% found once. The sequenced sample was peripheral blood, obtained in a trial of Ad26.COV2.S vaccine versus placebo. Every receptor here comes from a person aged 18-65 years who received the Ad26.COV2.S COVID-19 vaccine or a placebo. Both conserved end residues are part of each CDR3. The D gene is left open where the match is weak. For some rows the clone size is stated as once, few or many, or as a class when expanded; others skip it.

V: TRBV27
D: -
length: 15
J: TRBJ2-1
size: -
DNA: TGTGCCAGCAGTCCCCAAGGTCAAGGATACAATGAGCAGTTCTTC
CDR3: CASSPQGQGYNEQFF

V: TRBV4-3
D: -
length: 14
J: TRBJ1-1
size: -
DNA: TGCGCCAGCAGCCTCCAGGCAGGGGACACTGAAGCTTTCTTT
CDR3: CASSLQAGDTEAFF

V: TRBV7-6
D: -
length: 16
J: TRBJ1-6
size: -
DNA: TGTGCCAGCAGCTTAGAGTTGGCAGGGTGGAGTTCACCCCTCCACTTT
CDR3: CASSLELAGWSSPLHF

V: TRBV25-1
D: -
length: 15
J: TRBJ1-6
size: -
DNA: TGTGCCAGCAGTGAATGGCAGGGGACTAATTCACCCCTCCACTTT
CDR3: CASSEWQGTNSPLHF

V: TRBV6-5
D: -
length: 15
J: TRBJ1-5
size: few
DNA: TGTGCCAGCAGTTATGGATACAACAACAATCAGCCCCAGCATTTT
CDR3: CASSYGYNNNQPQHF

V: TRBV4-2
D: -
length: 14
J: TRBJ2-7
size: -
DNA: TGTGCCAGCAGCCAAGTAGGGGTTGAGAACGAGCAGTACTTC
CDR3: CASSQVGVENEQYF

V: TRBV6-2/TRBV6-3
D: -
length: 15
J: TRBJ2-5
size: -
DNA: TGTGCCAGCAGTTTCCCTGGGGCGCGTAGAGAGACCCAGTACTTC
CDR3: CASSFPGARRETQYF

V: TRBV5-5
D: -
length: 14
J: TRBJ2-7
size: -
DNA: TGTGCCAGCAGCTTTAGGGAGAGCTCCTACGAGCAGTACTTC
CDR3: CASSFRESSYEQYF

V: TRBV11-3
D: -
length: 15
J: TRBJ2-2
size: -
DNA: TGTGCCAGCAGCTTCATGATGGTGGGGACCGGGGAGCTGTTTTTT
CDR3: CASSFMMVGTGELFF

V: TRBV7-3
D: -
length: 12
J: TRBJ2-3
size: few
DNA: TGTGCCAGCAGCCCTGGCGGGACAACGCAGTATTTT
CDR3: CASSPGGTTQYF

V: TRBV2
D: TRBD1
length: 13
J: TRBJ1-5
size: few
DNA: TGTGCCAGCACTGACAGGGACGATCAGCCCCAGCATTTT
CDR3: CASTDRDDQPQHF

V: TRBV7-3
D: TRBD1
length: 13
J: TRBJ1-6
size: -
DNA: TGTGCCAGCAGCTCCAATACAGGGGTAACCCTCCACTTT
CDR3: CASSSNTGVTLHF

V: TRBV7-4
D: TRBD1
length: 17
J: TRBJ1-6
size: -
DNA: TGTGCCAGCAGCGGAGACAGGGGCCTTACGGAGAATTCACCCCTCCACTTT
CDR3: CASSGDRGLTENSPLHF

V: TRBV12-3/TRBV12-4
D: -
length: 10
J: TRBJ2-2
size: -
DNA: TGTGCCAGCAGTTCCGGGGAGCTGTTTTTT
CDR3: CASSSGELFF

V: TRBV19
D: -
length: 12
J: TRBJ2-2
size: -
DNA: TGTGCCAGTAGTATAGGGTTTGGGGAGCTGTTTTTT
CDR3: CASSIGFGELFF

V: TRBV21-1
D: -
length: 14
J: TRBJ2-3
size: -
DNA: TGTGCCAGCAGCAAAGCGCGCCTCCCGAGTACGCAGTATTTT
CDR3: CASSKARLPSTQYF

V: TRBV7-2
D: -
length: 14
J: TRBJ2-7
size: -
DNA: TGTGCCAGCAGCTTAGGGGTGGGGCCCTACGAGCAGTACTTC
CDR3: CASSLGVGPYEQYF

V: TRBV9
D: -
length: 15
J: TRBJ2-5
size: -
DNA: TGTGCCAGCAGCGTAGCCTGGGGGGGCGGAGTGACCCAGTACTTC
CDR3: CASSVAWGGGVTQYF

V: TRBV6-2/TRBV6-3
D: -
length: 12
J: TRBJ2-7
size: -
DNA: TGTGCCAGCAGCGCTAGCGCCTACGAGCAGTACTTC
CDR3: CASSASAYEQYF

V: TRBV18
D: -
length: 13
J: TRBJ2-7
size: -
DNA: TGTGCCAGCTCACTATCGAGGGACTACGAGCAGTACTTC
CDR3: CASSLSRDYEQYF

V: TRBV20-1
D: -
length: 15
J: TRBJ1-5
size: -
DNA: TGCAGTGCTAGTTCAGGTTCCGATAGCAATCAGCCCCAGCATTTT
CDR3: CSASSGSDSNQPQHF

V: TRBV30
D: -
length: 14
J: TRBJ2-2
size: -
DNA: TGTGCCACCTCAGGGGCTCCGAACACCGGGGAGCTGTTTTTT
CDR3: CATSGAPNTGELFF

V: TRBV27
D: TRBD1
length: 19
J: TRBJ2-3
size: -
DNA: TGTGCCAGCAGTTTATCGGAATACGGGACAGCAATAAGCACAGATACGCAGTATTTT
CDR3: CASSLSEYGTAISTDTQYF

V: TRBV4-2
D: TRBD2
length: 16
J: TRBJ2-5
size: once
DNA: TGTGCCAGCAGCCAAGGGTGGCGGGGAGGGGAAGAGACCCAGTACTTC
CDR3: CASSQGWRGGEETQYF

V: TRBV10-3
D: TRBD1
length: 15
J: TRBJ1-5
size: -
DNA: TGTGCCATCAGTGAGTCCACAGGGGCGAATCAGCCCCAGCATTTT
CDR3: CAISESTGANQPQHF

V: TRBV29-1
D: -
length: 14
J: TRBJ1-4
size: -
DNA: TGCAGCGTTGAGGATTCGACCCGGGGTGAAAAACTGTTTTTT
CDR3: CSVEDSTRGEKLFF

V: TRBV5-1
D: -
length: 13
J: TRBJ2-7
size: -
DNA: TGCGCCAGCAGCCTTGGGACCCCTAGGGAGCAGTACTTC
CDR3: CASSLGTPREQYF

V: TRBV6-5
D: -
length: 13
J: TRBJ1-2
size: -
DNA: TGTGCCAGCAGTTACACCACCAAAGGAGGCTACACCTTC
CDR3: CASSYTTKGGYTF

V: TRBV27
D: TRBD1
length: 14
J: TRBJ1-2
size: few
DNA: TGTGCCAGCAGTCCCGGGGACAGGATCCATGGCTACACCTTC
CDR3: CASSPGDRIHGYTF

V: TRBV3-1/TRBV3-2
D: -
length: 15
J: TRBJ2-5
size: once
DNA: TGTGCCAGCAGCCAAGATAGCAGATTCCAAGAGACCCAGTACTTC
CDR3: CASSQDSRFQETQYF

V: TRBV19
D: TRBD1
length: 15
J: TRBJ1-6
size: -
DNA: TGTGCCAGTACCCTGGGACAGGGAAAGAGTTCACCCCTCCACTTT
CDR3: CASTLGQGKSSPLHF

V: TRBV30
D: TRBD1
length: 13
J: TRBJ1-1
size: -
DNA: TGTGCCTGTGGGACAGGGCTGATCCCTGAAGCTTTCTTT
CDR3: CACGTGLIPEAFF

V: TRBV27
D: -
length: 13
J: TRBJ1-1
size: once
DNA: TGTGCCAGCAGTCCCAGATTGAACACTGAAGCTTTCTTT
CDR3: CASSPRLNTEAFF

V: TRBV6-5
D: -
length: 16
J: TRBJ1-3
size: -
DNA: TGTGCCAGCAGTTACTCGATGGAGACCTTTGGAAACACCATATATTTT
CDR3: CASSYSMETFGNTIYF

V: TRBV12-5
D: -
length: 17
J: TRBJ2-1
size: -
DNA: TGTGCTAGTGGCGCCCACTACACAGGGAGCTCCTACAATGAGCAGTTCTTC
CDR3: CASGAHYTGSSYNEQFF

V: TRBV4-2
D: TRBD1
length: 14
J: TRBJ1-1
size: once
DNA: TGTGCCAGCAGCATCGACAGGGGGAACACTGAAGCTTTCTTT
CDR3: CASSIDRGNTEAFF

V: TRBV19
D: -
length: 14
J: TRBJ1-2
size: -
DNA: TGTGCCAGTGCGCCGGAGTCGGAAGGCTATGGCTACACCTTC
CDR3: CASAPESEGYGYTF

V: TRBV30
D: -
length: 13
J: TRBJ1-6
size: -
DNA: TGTGCCTCCAGGCCCCAAAATAATTCACCCCTCCACTTT
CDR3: CASRPQNNSPLHF

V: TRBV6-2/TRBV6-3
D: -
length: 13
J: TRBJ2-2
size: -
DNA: TGTGCCAGCAGTCGGACGGACACCGGGGAGCTGTTTTTT
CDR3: CASSRTDTGELFF

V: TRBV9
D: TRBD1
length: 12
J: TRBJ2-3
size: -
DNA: TGTGCCAGCAGCCGGGGACAGGATACGCAGTATTTT
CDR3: CASSRGQDTQYF

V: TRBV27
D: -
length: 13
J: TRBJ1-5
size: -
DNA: TGTGCCAGCAGTGAAAGGGGGGATCAGCCCCAGCATTTT
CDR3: CASSERGDQPQHF

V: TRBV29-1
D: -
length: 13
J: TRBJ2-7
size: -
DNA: TGCAGCGTTAGGGGCGTTAGCGGCTACGAGCAGTACTTC
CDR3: CSVRGVSGYEQYF

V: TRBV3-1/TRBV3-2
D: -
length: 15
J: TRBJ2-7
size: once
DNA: TGTGCCAGCAGCCAAGGGTCCGTCCCGTACTACGAGCAGTACTTC
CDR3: CASSQGSVPYYEQYF

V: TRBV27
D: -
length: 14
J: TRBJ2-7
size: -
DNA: TGTGCCAGCAGTCCTGGGACGGGACACTACGAGCAGTACTTC
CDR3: CASSPGTGHYEQYF

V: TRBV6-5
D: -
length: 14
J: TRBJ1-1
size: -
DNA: TGTGCCAGCAGTTATTCGGACGTAAACACTGAAGCTTTCTTT
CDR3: CASSYSDVNTEAFF

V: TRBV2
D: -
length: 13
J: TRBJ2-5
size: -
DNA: TGTGCCAGCATCCGGGGAATCCAAGAGACCCAGTACTTC
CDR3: CASIRGIQETQYF